The entry below gives a single T cell receptor beta chain sequence along with its context. What it recognizes is unknown. One end of the junction is discordant with germline, which a read error may explain. The sample is drawn from a study of early T cells in non-severe SARS-CoV-2 infection. Study in general: With bulk RNA from unsorted whole blood as input, sequencing yielded unpaired chains. Study-wide results and limits: Reliance on VDJdb matching favored anti-spike CD8 responses; private and CD4 specificities were missed.

Germline CDR1 reads WNHNN; CDR2 reads SYGVQD (reference sequence). The CDR3 is 21 residues long. Attachment of unique molecular identifiers was made to individual cDNA molecules. TCRdb re-called the 5' RACE reads through MiXCR, storing one row per CDR3 protein. The sample carries around 50,000 distinct CDR3 sequences, roughly 9.2% recorded once. J is TRBJ2-3 and V is TRBV10-1, with 7 bases lining up with TRBD2. The sample was whole blood. The receptor was isolated from an adult who was a healthcare worker with PCR-confirmed SARS-CoV-2 infection or an uninfected control (not recorded which). CDR3 nucleotides: TGCGTCAGCAGTGAGTCGAATCGGGGAGGGGAATTCGATATCTCCCCAGATACGCAGTATTTT. This translates into CVSSESNRGGEFDISPDTQYF.